The TCR beta chain described here comes from a study of T cell responses to AZD1222 COVID-19 vaccine. Study results and caveats: Donor demographics were predominantly white British with a female majority; clonal diversity may be underestimated. It was only a handful of AZD1222 recipients who were seropositive at baseline.

Data came from immunoSEQ multiplex PCR; TCRdb stores just in-frame clones and leaves some out. The sample consists of 120,000 or so clones, roughly 92% of them appearing once. The CDR3 covers 15 residues. V lost 3 bases and J lost 0, with 6 bases in between. The germline V gene encodes CDR1 KGHSH and CDR2 LQKENI. Turning to this clone: Its target is not known.

This clonotype originated in an adult in good health. The chain uses TRBV18 and TRBJ2-6; no reliable D call. The material sequenced was peripheral blood, taken on day 0 of AZD1222 vaccination. The CDR3 nucleotides read TGTGCCAGCTCACCCACGAGCTCTGGGGCCAACGTCCTGACTTTC. Its protein product is CASSPTSSGANVLTF.